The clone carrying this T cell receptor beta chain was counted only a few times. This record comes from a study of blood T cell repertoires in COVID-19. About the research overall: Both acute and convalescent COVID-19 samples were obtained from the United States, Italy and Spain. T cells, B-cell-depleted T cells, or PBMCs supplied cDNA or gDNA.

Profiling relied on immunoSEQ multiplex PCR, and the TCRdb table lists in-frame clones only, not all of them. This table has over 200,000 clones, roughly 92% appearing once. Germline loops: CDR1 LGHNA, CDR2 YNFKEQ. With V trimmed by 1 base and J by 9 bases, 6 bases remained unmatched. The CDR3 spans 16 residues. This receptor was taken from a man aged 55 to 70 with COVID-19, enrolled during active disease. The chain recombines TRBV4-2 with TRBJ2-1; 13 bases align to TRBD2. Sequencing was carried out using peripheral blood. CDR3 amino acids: CASSQAGLAGSSEQFF. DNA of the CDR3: TGTGCCAGCAGCCAAGCGGGACTAGCGGGATCCAGTGAGCAGTTCTTC.